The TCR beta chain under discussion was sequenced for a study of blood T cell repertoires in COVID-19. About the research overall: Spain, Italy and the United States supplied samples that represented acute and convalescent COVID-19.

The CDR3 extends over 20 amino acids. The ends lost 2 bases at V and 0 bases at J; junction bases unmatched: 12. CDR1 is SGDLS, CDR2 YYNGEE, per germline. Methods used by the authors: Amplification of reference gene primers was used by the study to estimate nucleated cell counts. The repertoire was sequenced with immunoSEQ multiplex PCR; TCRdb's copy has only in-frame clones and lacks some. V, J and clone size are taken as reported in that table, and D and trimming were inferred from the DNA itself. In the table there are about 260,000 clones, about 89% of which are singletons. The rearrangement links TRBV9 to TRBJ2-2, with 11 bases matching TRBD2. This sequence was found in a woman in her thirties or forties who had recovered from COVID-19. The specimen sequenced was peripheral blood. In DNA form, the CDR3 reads TGTGCCAGCAGCGTGGGACGGCTAGCGGGGGGCCTAGCGAACACCGGGGAGCTGTTTTTT. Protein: CASSVGRLAGGLANTGELFF.